Below are 14 T cell receptor beta chains sequenced from a single sample in a study of siplizumab effects on memory and regulatory T cells. Cells from the mixed lymphocyte reaction were cocultured for five to six days at 37°C. The antigens for these receptors are not known. Some clones are missing from TCRdb's copy, which holds only in-frame ones; the method was immunoSEQ multiplex PCR. The sample contains 15,000 or so clones, approximately 45% of which appear only once. The material sequenced was CFSE-low (dividing) CD4+ T cells sorted from an allogeneic mixed lymphocyte reaction. The receptors come from a human donor in good health; the cells came from an allogeneic mixed lymphocyte reaction. Some clones in this sample may be carry-over from other donors' samples.

The V call is TRBV30, the J call TRBJ1-6; tentative D call: TRBD1 (5 bases). Trimming took 0 bases from V and 4 from J, leaving 10 bases between them. CDR1 is GTSNPN, CDR2 SVGIG, per germline (reference sequence). The CDR3 runs 15 residues. The CDR3 nucleotides are TGTGCCTGGAGTGTAAAGGGGAATTATAATTCACCCCTCCACTTT. The encoded protein is CAWSVKGNYNSPLHF. The whole variable domain, remainder taken from reference TRBV30 and TRBJ1-6, is SQTIHQWPATLVQPVGSPLSLECTVEGTSNPNLYWYRQAAGRGLQLLFYSVGIGQISSEVPQNLSASRPQDRQFILSSKKLLLSDSGFYLCAWSVKGNYNSPLHFGNGTRLTVT.

The genes are TRBV28 and TRBJ2-7; 15 positions match TRBD2. Germline V CDR1 and CDR2: MDHEN, SYDVKM. The CDR3 is made up of 19 amino acids. V was pared by 2 bases and J by 3 bases, with 11 bases of the junction left unmatched. The CDR3 bases are TGTGCCAGCAGTTTAGGGGGGGGGACTAGCGGGAGGTACTACTACGAGCAGTACTTC. Translation: CASSLGGGTSGRYYYEQYF. Complete variable domain (other parts from reference TRBV28 and TRBJ2-7): DVKVTQSSRYLVKRTGEKVFLECVQDMDHENMFWYRQDPGLGLRLIYFSYDVKMKEKGDIPEGYSVSREKKERFSLILESASTNQTSMYLCASSLGGGTSGRYYYEQYFGPGTRLTVT.

The CDR3 here is CAWAGGTEAFF. The DNA for the CDR3 is TGTGCCTGGGCTGGGGGCACTGAAGCTTTCTTT. The V and J genes are TRBV30 and TRBJ1-1; D may be TRBD1 (5 bases). The V and J ends lost 5 bases and 4 bases respectively, with 8 bases between them. Germline CDR1 reads GTSNPN; CDR2 reads SVGIG (reference sequence). There are 11 residues in the CDR3.

This chain connects TRBV9 to TRBJ2-3; D unclear. This CDR3 has 14 residues. Trimming removed 4 bases from V and 2 bases from J, with 11 bases in between. From germline, CDR1 is SGDLS and CDR2 YYNGEE. DNA for the CDR3: TGTGCCAGCAGCCCCAGACTCGTCACAGATACGCAGTATTTT. This encodes CASSPRLVTDTQYF.

The V call is TRBV19, the J call TRBJ2-1; TRBD2 aligns across 7 bases. The CDR3 is 14 residues long. Germline V gene sequence: CDR1 LNHDA, CDR2 SQIVND (reference sequence). With 4 bases clipped from V and 4 bases from J, the junction kept 4 bases outside the gene matches. The CDR3 spells CASSTGRVYNEQFF. CDR3 nucleotide sequence: TGTGCCAGTAGTACAGGGAGGGTATACAATGAGCAGTTCTTC.

DNA of the CDR3: TGTGCCAGTAGCCCCACTCCGGGAGCCGCCTACAATGAGCAGTTCTTC. It yields the protein CASSPTPGAAYNEQFF. V is TRBV19 and J is TRBJ2-1; D perhaps matches TRBD2 (6 bases). The germline V gene has CDR1 LNHDA and CDR2 SQIVND (reference sequence). Deletions cut 6 bases from V and 2 bases from J, with 17 bases between. The CDR3 is 16 residues long.

This chain joins TRBV7-9 and TRBJ2-1; 12 nucleotides agree with TRBD1. V lost 5 bases and J lost 7; bases outside the gene matches: 6. The germline V gene has CDR1 SEHNR and CDR2 FQNEAQ (reference sequence). The CDR3 extends over 15 amino acids. DNA for the CDR3: TGTGCCAGCAGCCCGGGACAGGGGGCTTGGAATGAGCAGTTCTTC. It is translated as CASSPGQGAWNEQFF.

The chain carries TRBV7-9 and TRBJ2-7; the match to TRBD2 covers 7 bases. Germline loops: CDR1 SEHNR, CDR2 FQNEAQ (reference sequence). V lost 8 bases and J lost 2; bases outside the gene matches: 6. This CDR3 has 13 residues. The CDR3 coding sequence is TGTGCCAGCGGGGCTAGCGGAACCTACGAGCAGTACTTC. Translation gives CASGASGTYEQYF.

This clone has at least ten counts. The chain has TRBV6-5 and TRBJ1-2; 10 bases match TRBD1. Germline V CDR1 and CDR2: MNHEY, SVGAGI. V lost 2 bases, J lost 8 bases, and 11 bases stayed unmatched. There are 16 residues in the CDR3. The CDR3 here is CASSYGRDRGTVGYTF. CDR3 in DNA: TGTGCCAGCAGTTACGGCCGGGACAGGGGAACCGTGGGCTACACCTTC.

The chain links TRBV7-8 to TRBJ2-7; D gene ambiguous. The CDR3 length is 12 residues. CDR1 is SGHVS and CDR2 is FQNEAQ in the germline V gene. V lost 6 bases, J lost 5 bases, and 11 bases lay in between. The DNA of the CDR3 is TGTGCCAGCAGTGGGCCTTTGGACGAGCAGTACTTC. As protein: CASSGPLDEQYF.

The genes are TRBV28 and TRBJ1-5, with D possibly matching TRBD1 (5 bases). The CDR3 runs 16 residues. Germline loops: CDR1 MDHEN, CDR2 SYDVKM. V lost 5 bases to trimming and J lost 9 bases, with 23 bases between them. CDR3 DNA sequence: TGTGCCAGCAGTATCCGTCGGGGCCCTCGAAGGCGGCCCCAGCATTTT. It codes for CASSIRRGPRRRPQHF.

This clone rates as medium-sized (0.01 to 0.1%). The rearrangement links TRBV20-1 to TRBJ1-1; 8 bases align to TRBD1. The V gene's germline CDR1 is DFQATT and CDR2 SNEGSKA (reference sequence). Germline trimming cut 4 bases from V and 8 bases from J; bases unmatched to any gene: 3. This CDR3 has 11 residues. Here the CDR3 DNA reads TGCAGTGCTAACCGGGACAGGGAAGCTTTCTTT. Translated: CSANRDREAFF.

This CDR3 is CASRGMTSGRAGRFYEQFF. The CDR3 DNA reads as TGTGCCAGCCGGGGGATGACTAGCGGGAGGGCCGGGAGATTCTATGAGCAGTTCTTC. The J gene is TRBJ2-1, the V gene TRBV2; 14 nucleotides match TRBD2. The V segment lost 8 bases and the J segment 8 bases; nucleotides outside the gene matches: 20. CDR1 and CDR2 (germline): SNHLY, FYNNEI. The length of the CDR3 is 19 residues.

This rearrangement joins TRBV6-1 to TRBJ1-2, with 9 bases aligning to TRBD1. Germline CDR1 reads MNHNS; CDR2 reads SASEGT. The length of the CDR3 is 12 residues. J lost 4 bases, V lost 8 bases, and 2 bases had no gene match. The chain's CDR3 is CASGTGPYGYTF. As DNA, the CDR3 is TGTGCCAGCGGGACAGGGCCCTATGGCTACACCTTC.